This T cell receptor beta chain stems from a study of T cell repertoires in cytomegalovirus infection. On the study more broadly: Both CMV infection and a matching HLA type were indicated by public TCR beta signatures. Notes on the study in general: Within the response measured ex vivo, HLA-C-restricted CMV-specific TCR beta clonotypes were dominant.

With respect to this clonotype: Its specificity is unknown.

TCRdb reprocessed the reads with MiXCR, giving one entry per CDR3 protein. This sample has 200,000 or so distinct CDR3 sequences, with roughly 27% found just once. The CDR3 is 13 amino acids. The V gene end was trimmed by 6 bases and the J gene end by 2 bases; junction bases not matched to a gene: 4. Germline-derived CDR1 and CDR2 are SQVTM and ANQGSEA. The material sequenced was PBMCs. The sequence was obtained from a human donor in good health (CMV status not recorded). Some clones in this sample may be carry-over from other donors' samples. V gene TRBV29-1 combines with J gene TRBJ2-3, with TRBD1 matching over 8 bases. CDR3 sequence: CSVNRGVTDTQYF. As DNA, the CDR3 is TGCAGCGTGAACAGGGGGGTCACAGATACGCAGTATTTT.